Below, 13 T cell receptor beta chains from the same sample are listed, as sequenced in a study of T cell responses to AZD1222 COVID-19 vaccine. The data were produced by immunoSEQ multiplex PCR, yet TCRdb's version contains in-frame clones alone and is incomplete. The sample consists of some 150,000 clones, about 93% of them appearing once. The sequencing used peripheral blood, collected 28 days after the second AZD1222 dose. Receptor source: an adult who received the AZD1222 COVID-19 vaccine.

The chain links TRBV14 to TRBJ1-4; a possible D gene is TRBD1 (5 bases). V lost 4 bases and J 3 bases, leaving 12 bases between the germline ends. Germline CDR1 is SGHDN and CDR2 is FVKESK. The CDR3 has 15 amino acids. The CDR3 here is CASSPVAGSNEKLFF. In DNA, the CDR3 is TGTGCCAGCAGCCCTGTGGCAGGGTCTAATGAAAAACTGTTTTTT.

The genes are TRBV5-4 and TRBJ2-3, with unresolved D. Germline CDR1 SGHNT, CDR2 YYREEE (reference sequence). V was shortened by 0 bases and J by 2 bases, with 4 bases between the two germline ends. The CDR3 is made up of 13 amino acids. CDR3 DNA sequence: TGTGCCAGCAGCTTGGAAGACACAGATACGCAGTATTTT. Residues: CASSLEDTDTQYF.

The chain recombines TRBV3-1 (or the pseudogene TRBV3-2) with TRBJ2-5; 7 bases are a match to TRBD2. Germline V gene sequence: CDR1 LGHDT, CDR2 YNNKEL (reference sequence). The CDR3 runs 14 residues. V lost 8 bases, J lost 4 bases, and 10 bases stayed unmatched. The CDR3 nucleotides read TGTGCCAGCGCCCTGGGCGGGAGCGTAGAGACCCAGTACTTC. This codes for CASALGGSVETQYF.

The genes are TRBV11-2 and TRBJ2-7; D is perhaps TRBD2 (5 bases). V lost 4 bases and J 2 bases, leaving 9 bases between the germline ends. The germline V gene has CDR1 SGHAT and CDR2 FQNNGV. This CDR3 is 13 amino acids long. The CDR3 loop reads CASSYPGAYEQYF. The CDR3 DNA follows: TGTGCCAGCAGCTACCCCGGGGCCTACGAGCAGTACTTC.

The chain links TRBV12-5 to TRBJ2-5, with 10 bases matching TRBD2. The trim removed 1 base at V and 4 bases at J, leaving 12 bases unmatched. Germline values: CDR1 LGHNT, CDR2 FRNRAP. The CDR3 length is 18 residues. CDR3 coding DNA: TGTGCTAGTGGTTTGGCGAGGACTAGCGGAGGGTGGGGAGAGACCCAGTACTTC. It encodes CASGLARTSGGWGETQYF.

V usage is TRBV7-2 and J usage is TRBJ1-4; D perhaps matches TRBD1 (6 bases). The CDR3 is 14 amino acids. CDR1 is SGHTA and CDR2 is FQGNSA in the germline V gene. V gave up 1 base and J gave up 8 bases, with 11 bases separating them. The CDR3 loop reads CASSLGGASEKLFF. In nucleotides, the CDR3 is TGTGCCAGCAGCTTAGGGGGGGCTAGCGAAAAACTGTTTTTT.

The genes are TRBV30 and TRBJ1-2; D may be TRBD1 (5 bases). The CDR3 is 15 residues long. Germline V gene data show CDR1 as GTSNPN and CDR2 as SVGIG (reference sequence). Trimming left V 3 bases short and J 0 bases short, with 14 bases between. This chain's CDR3 is CAWSRGGSSNYGYTF. Written as DNA, the CDR3 is TGTGCCTGGAGCCGCGGGGGGTCTTCTAACTATGGCTACACCTTC.

This sequence joins TRBV5-4 and TRBJ1-1; 7 bases line up with TRBD1. CDR1 and CDR2 (germline): SGHNT, YYREEE (reference sequence). The CDR3 is made up of 13 amino acids. V was pared by 4 bases and J by 2 bases, with 2 bases of the junction left unmatched. The CDR3 is CASSRDSNTEAFF. The CDR3, as DNA: TGTGCCAGCAGCAGGGACAGTAACACTGAAGCTTTCTTT.

The chain couples TRBV4-1 to TRBJ1-5; TRBD1 is a possible D gene (6 bases). The V end lost 1 base, the J end lost 5 bases, and 15 bases lay between the germline ends. The CDR3 has 16 residues. Germline values: CDR1 MGHRA, CDR2 YSYEKL. The CDR3 is CASSQVRGAGDQPQHF. The CDR3 DNA sequence: TGCGCCAGCAGCCAAGTCCGGGGGGCAGGGGATCAGCCCCAGCATTTT.

The V and J genes are TRBV30 and TRBJ1-1; TRBD1 might be the D (6 bases). The CDR3 runs 13 residues. Trimming took off 5 bases at V and 1 base at J, with 11 bases between the two ends. Germline V CDR1 and CDR2: GTSNPN, SVGIG (reference sequence). CDR3 residues: CAWYREGNTEAFF. CDR3 coding DNA: TGTGCCTGGTACAGGGAGGGGAACACTGAAGCTTTCTTT.

The chain uses TRBV19 and TRBJ2-7, with a possible D match to TRBD2 (6 bases). V was cut by 3 bases and J by 7 bases, with 13 bases left in between. Per germline, CDR1 LNHDA and CDR2 SQIVND (reference sequence). This CDR3 contains 13 residues. The CDR3 DNA reads as TGTGCCAGTAGTATCGGACGGGGGACGGAGCAGTACTTC. Encoded protein: CASSIGRGTEQYF.

The sample holds one count of this clone. The V call is TRBV19, the J call TRBJ2-1; D gene uncertain. CDR1 LNHDA and CDR2 SQIVND come from the germline V gene (reference sequence). The CDR3 has 15 amino acids. The V and J ends lost 1 base and 0 bases respectively, with 7 bases between them. The CDR3 is CASSIGKSSYNEQFF. CDR3 bases: TGTGCCAGTAGTATAGGTAAGAGCTCCTACAATGAGCAGTTCTTC.

J is TRBJ1-5 and V is TRBV12-3 or TRBV12-4; D perhaps matches TRBD1 (6 bases). This CDR3 is built from 13 residues. V shed 7 bases and J shed 4 bases, with 11 bases lying between them. CDR3 nucleotide sequence: TGTGCCAGCACCCCGAGGGGGAATCAGCCCCAGCATTTT. Translated: CASTPRGNQPQHF.